The 32 T cell receptor beta chains below all came from one sample that was sequenced in a study of glioma-infiltrating T cells. TCR alpha and beta CDR3 regions were amplified from RNA using iRepertoire nested multiplex PCR. From the multiplex PCR reads, TCRdb called clonotypes with MiXCR, one entry per CDR3 protein. Here the sample spans around 97,000 distinct CDR3 sequences, 25% to 30% being singletons. The sequenced sample was glioma tissue, nonneoplastic brain tissue, or PBMCs (not recorded which). These receptors were obtained from a human donor with low-grade glioma or glioblastoma, undergoing nonglioma brain surgery, or in good health (not recorded which).

The chain carries TRBV4-3 and TRBJ1-5; no reliable D call. CDR1 and CDR2 (germline): LGHNA, YSLEER. V dropped 1 base and J dropped 0 bases, with 7 bases sitting between them. The CDR3 contains 15 residues. The DNA for the CDR3 is TGCGCCAGCAGCCAAGGGCGGTATAGCAATCAGCCCCAGCATTTT. Its protein product is CASSQGRYSNQPQHF.

A few counts support this clonotype. The chain couples TRBV3-1 to TRBJ2-6; D call uncertain. This CDR3 region has 14 residues. Deletions cut 4 bases from V and 1 base from J, with 5 bases between. Per the germline V gene, CDR1 is LGHDT and CDR2 is YNNKEL (reference sequence). The CDR3 nucleotides read TGTGCCAGCAGCCTGCCTTCTGGGGCCAACGTCCTGACTTTC. Translated: CASSLPSGANVLTF. The variable domain in full, completed from reference TRBV3-1 and TRBJ2-6, reads DTAVSQTPKYLVTQMGNDKSIKCEQNLGHDTMYWYKQDSKKFLKIMFSYNNKELIINETVPNRFSPKSPDKAHLNLHINSLELGDSAVYFCASSLPSGANVLTFGAGSRLTVL.

This clonotype has a count of ten or more. The chain uses TRBV15 and TRBJ2-5; TRBD2 aligns across 8 bases. The CDR3 runs to 13 residues. The J segment lost 3 bases and the V segment lost 4 bases, leaving 1 base of the junction unmatched. Germline CDR1 and CDR2: LNHNV and YYDKDF (reference sequence). CDR3 DNA sequence: TGTGCCACCAGCAAGGGACTAGAAGAGACCCAGTACTTC. Translation: CATSKGLEETQYF. Full variable domain (outside the CDR3, taken from reference TRBV15 and TRBJ2-5): DAMVIQNPRYQVTQFGKPVTLSCSQTLNHNVMYWYQQKSSQAPKLLFHYYDKDFNNEADTPDNFQSRRPNTSFCFLDIRSPGLGDTAMYLCATSKGLEETQYFGPGTRLLVL.

A remark on this clonotype: This may stem from a read error, because a much larger clone lies one nucleotide away. V usage is TRBV20-1 and J usage is TRBJ2-6; the D gene is possibly TRBD1 (5 bases). V lost 1 base and J 1 base, leaving 8 bases between the germline ends. Germline values: CDR1 DFQATT, CDR2 SNEGSKA (reference sequence). CDR3 size: 15 residues. The CDR3 sequence: CSARGTTSGANVLTF. Here the CDR3 DNA reads TGCAGTGCTAGAGGGACAACTTCTGGGGCCAACGTCCTGACTTTC.

In this sample, this clonotype turned up many times. The chain recombines TRBV27 with TRBJ2-1, with D possibly matching TRBD2 (6 bases). There are 14 residues in the CDR3. Trimming took 0 bases from V and 10 from J, leaving 13 bases between them. Germline lookup yields CDR1 MNHEY and CDR2 SMNVEV (reference sequence). As DNA, the CDR3 is TGTGCCAGCAGTTTATCGGGGCGGGGTAGGGAGCAGTTCTTC. It encodes CASSLSGRGREQFF.

This clonotype was detected ten times or more. This rearrangement joins TRBV6-1 to TRBJ2-3; 14 nucleotides match TRBD2. The CDR3 totals 18 residues. The germline CDR1 and CDR2 sequences are MNHNS and SASEGT. The ends lost 6 bases at V and 3 bases at J; junction bases unmatched: 11. The CDR3, as DNA: TGTGCCAGCAGGAGACTAGCGGGGGGGCGGGTTGGTACAGATACGCAGTATTTT. The encoded protein is CASRRLAGGRVGTDTQYF.

This clonotype was observed a few times. CDR3 in amino acids: CASSQPTQHQPQHF. CDR3 nucleotides: TGCGCCAGCAGCCAACCCACCCAACATCAGCCCCAGCATTTT. The V gene is TRBV4-1, the J gene TRBJ1-5; D remains unclear. The ends were cut back, 2 bases at V and 5 bases at J, with 10 bases in the middle. Germline lookup yields CDR1 MGHRA and CDR2 YSYEKL. This CDR3 has 14 residues.

V usage is TRBV20-1 and J usage is TRBJ1-4, with a tentative D call TRBD1 (5 bases). The CDR3 spans 15 residues. CDR1 is DFQATT, CDR2 SNEGSKA, per germline (reference sequence). Trimming removed 3 bases at V and 3 bases at J, with 14 bases between. CDR3 coding DNA: TGCAGTGCTAGTGAGAAGGGGCTCCCTAATGAAAAACTGTTTTTT. Its translation is CSASEKGLPNEKLFF.

This clonotype was counted between two and nine times. The V and J genes are TRBV19 and TRBJ2-3, with 7 bases matching TRBD2. Germline V gives CDR1 LNHDA, CDR2 SQIVND (reference sequence). CDR3 length: 18 amino acids. V shed 5 bases, J shed 1 base, and the junction held 15 bases outside the gene matches. CDR3 sequence (DNA): TGTGCCAGTAGTCTAATGTTCCGGGGAAGCGGGGGCACAGATACGCAGTATTTT. Residues: CASSLMFRGSGGTDTQYF.

For this clonotype: A much larger clone is a single base away; this may be a read error. This chain uses TRBV20-1 with TRBJ2-3, with D uncertain. The CDR3 has 17 residues. Germline lookup yields CDR1 DFQATT and CDR2 SNEGSKA (reference sequence). V dropped 2 bases and J dropped 1 base, with 19 bases sitting between them. CDR3 amino acids: CSARYRVWAYRTDTQYF. CDR3 sequence (DNA): TGCAGTGCTAGATACCGGGTGTGGGCCTATCGCACAGATACGCAGTATTTT.

This clonotype has just a few counts. This sequence joins TRBV6-6 and TRBJ2-6, with D maybe TRBD2 (6 bases). The CDR3 sequence is 19 residues long. In germline, CDR1 is MNHNY, CDR2 SVGAGI (reference sequence). Trimming cost V 0 bases and J 0 bases, with 15 bases left between them. The CDR3 coding sequence is TGTGCCAGCAGTTACTCTTGGAGGGTATCAAGCTCTGGGGCCAACGTCCTGACTTTC. Translated: CASSYSWRVSSSGANVLTF.

This clonotype was counted many times. The V and J genes are TRBV4-2 and TRBJ1-1; possible D gene TRBD1, 5 bases. Germline V gene sequence: CDR1 LGHNA, CDR2 YNFKEQ. The length of the CDR3 is 14 residues. V gave up 1 base and J gave up 5 bases, with 11 bases separating them. The chain's CDR3 is CASSQVRGTTEAFF. The CDR3 nucleotides read TGTGCCAGCAGCCAAGTCCGAGGGACGACTGAAGCTTTCTTT.

The sample holds a few counts of this clonotype. The chain has TRBV11-2 and TRBJ1-1; tentative D call: TRBD1 (6 bases). Per the germline V gene, CDR1 is SGHAT and CDR2 is FQNNGV. This CDR3 spans 16 amino acids. V was cut by 2 bases and J by 1 base, with 14 bases left in between. The CDR3 is CASSLRTDLRNTEAFF. The CDR3 DNA sequence: TGTGCCAGCAGCTTACGGACAGATCTAAGGAACACTGAAGCTTTCTTT.

Concerning this clonotype: At one of its ends the junction is not consistent with the germline gene, which may arise from a read error. V usage is TRBV7-3 and J usage is TRBJ2-3; D is possibly TRBD2 (6 bases). Germline assignment: CDR1 SGHTA and CDR2 FQGTGA. The CDR3 length is 12 residues. DNA for the CDR3: TGTGCCAGCACCCTAACGGGAGATACGCATTATTTT. Amino acids: CASTLTGDTHYF.

This clonotype was counted between two and nine times. The chain is built from TRBV15 and TRBJ2-6; the D gene is possibly TRBD1 (5 bases). This CDR3 region has 17 residues. Germline lookup yields CDR1 LNHNV and CDR2 YYDKDF (reference sequence). Trimming took off 0 bases at V and 0 bases at J, with 9 bases between the two ends. In nucleotides, the CDR3 is TGTGCCACCAGCAGAGATTGGGGCTTCTCTGGGGCCAACGTCCTGACTTTC. Its translation: CATSRDWGFSGANVLTF.

The chain uses TRBV20-1 and TRBJ2-4; D may be TRBD2 (5 bases). Germline V gene data show CDR1 as DFQATT and CDR2 as SNEGSKA (reference sequence). The CDR3 covers 11 residues. The V end lost 7 bases, the J end lost 7 bases, and 11 bases lay between the germline ends. The CDR3 coding sequence is TGCAGTGGCCGGACTTCGAACATTCAGTACTTC. Protein product: CSGRTSNIQYF.

This clonotype was recorded many times. The chain combines TRBV20-1 with TRBJ2-5; D is unclear. V lost 1 base and J lost 5, with 11 bases in between. CDR1 and CDR2 from the germline V gene are DFQATT and SNEGSKA (reference sequence). This CDR3 spans 13 amino acids. The DNA of the CDR3 is TGCAGTGCTAGAGTGGGTATTCTTGAGACCCAGTACTTC. Protein sequence: CSARVGILETQYF.

This clonotype was counted ten times or more. Relative to the germline gene, one junction end is altered; a read error may explain this. The chain uses TRBV7-7 and TRBJ2-1; TRBD1 or TRBD2 may be the D gene (5 bases each). The CDR3 totals 15 residues. CDR1 SSHAT and CDR2 FNYEAQ come from the germline V gene (reference sequence). The CDR3 protein is CASSLAGSSYNEQFF. CDR3 nucleotide sequence: TGTGCTAGCAGCTTAGCAGGGAGCTCCTACAATGAGCAGTTCTTC.

This clonotype was counted ten times or more. This chain uses TRBV12-3 or TRBV12-4 with TRBJ2-7; D possibly corresponds to TRBD1 (5 bases). Trimming left V 4 bases short and J 1 base short, with 11 bases between. The CDR3 totals 14 residues. Here the CDR3 DNA reads TGTGCCAGCAGTTACCGACAGAGATCCTACGAGCAGTACTTC. This codes for CASSYRQRSYEQYF.

The V call is TRBV18, the J call TRBJ2-6; 8 bases match TRBD1. Germline-derived CDR1 and CDR2 are KGHSH and LQKENI. V shed 6 bases and J 2 bases; nucleotides not matched to a gene: 3. This CDR3 is built from 15 residues. The CDR3 sequence is CASSDRVPGANVLTF. The CDR3 DNA reads as TGTGCCAGCTCGGACAGGGTCCCTGGGGCCAACGTCCTGACTTTC.

Notes on this clonotype: With a much larger clone just one base away, this may be a read error. This sequence joins TRBV6-2 or TRBV6-3 and TRBJ2-1; D perhaps matches TRBD2 (6 bases). The germline gives CDR1 MNHEY, CDR2 SVGEGT. The CDR3 consists of 17 residues. The V end lost 6 bases, the J end lost 10 bases, and 28 bases lay between the germline ends. CDR3 nucleotides: TGTGCCAGCAGCCCTCAGGTGGGGCGGGGACTCTCCTACGAGCAGTTCTTC. It is translated as CASSPQVGRGLSYEQFF.

At least ten counts were recorded for this clonotype. The rearrangement uses TRBV28 and TRBJ1-2, with TRBD1 as a possible D gene (5 bases). The CDR3 contains 11 residues. V lost 10 bases and J 6 bases, leaving 12 bases between the germline ends. In germline, CDR1 is MDHEN, CDR2 SYDVKM. CDR3 protein: CATLGGNGYTF. DNA for the CDR3: TGTGCCACCCTGGGGGGGAATGGCTACACCTTC.

As concerns this clonotype: A much more abundant neighbour one base away suggests this may be a read error. The V gene is TRBV6-1, the J gene TRBJ1-3; D call uncertain. The germline V and J ends were trimmed by 6 bases and 2 bases, with 11 bases remaining between them. The CDR3 is 14 amino acids. Germline-derived CDR1 and CDR2 are MNHNS and SASEGT. The chain's CDR3 is CASRKGSAGNTIYF. The CDR3 DNA is TGTGCCAGCAGGAAAGGGAGCGCTGGAAACACCATATATTTT.

This clonotype was detected a few times. The chain combines TRBV20-1 with TRBJ2-3, with 9 nucleotides matching TRBD2. Germline V gives CDR1 DFQATT, CDR2 SNEGSKA (reference sequence). V was clipped by 1 base and J by 3 bases; unmatched bases: 5. This CDR3 comprises 15 residues. The CDR3 DNA sequence: TGCAGTGCTAGAGCCGCGAGCGGGGGGACAGATACGCAGTATTTT. Translating gives CSARAASGGTDTQYF.

This clonotype was recorded at least ten times. The chain uses TRBV5-4 and TRBJ1-1; no clear D. The germline V and J ends were trimmed by 5 bases and 2 bases, with 10 bases remaining between them. Germline-derived CDR1 and CDR2 are SGHNT and YYREEE (reference sequence). There are 13 residues in the CDR3. CDR3 residues: CASSLFRNTEAFF. DNA of the CDR3: TGTGCCAGCAGTTTATTTCGAAACACTGAAGCTTTCTTT.

This clonotype has more than one count but fewer than ten. The chain employs TRBV4-3 and TRBJ2-6; D is perhaps TRBD1 (5 bases). Trimming removed 1 base at V and 2 bases at J, with 15 bases between. The V gene's germline CDR1 is LGHNA and CDR2 YSLEER. The CDR3 consists of 18 residues. The CDR3 loop is CASSQARQGGAGANVLTF. Here the CDR3 DNA reads TGCGCCAGCAGCCAAGCGCGTCAGGGTGGCGCTGGGGCCAACGTCCTGACTTTC.

Note on this clonotype: This clone may be a read error of a much larger clone one base away. No conserved phenylalanine or tryptophan ends this CDR3, so it is likely a read error. The genes are TRBV12-3 or TRBV12-4 and TRBJ1-1; the D is unclear. V lost 4 bases and J lost 5, with 20 bases in between. CDR3 length: 16 amino acids. CDR3 DNA: TGTGCCAGCAGTTCTACTCAAATTGGGGTTCGGACTGAAGCTTTCTCT. Translation gives CASSSTQIGVRTEAFS.

In regard to this clonotype: Germline and junction disagree at one end, which may indicate a read error. This chain uses TRBV20-1 with TRBJ1-1; 7 bases match TRBD1. This CDR3 has 13 residues. Germline V gene lookup returns CDR1 DFQATT and CDR2 SNEGSKA (reference sequence). The CDR3 DNA reads TGCAGTGCTAAAGAGCAGGGGGAGACTGAAGCTTTATTT. Translation gives CSAKEQGETEALF.

In regard to this clonotype: The germline gene is not matched at one end of the junction; a read error may be the cause. The rearrangement links TRBV20-1 to TRBJ1-5; D is possibly TRBD1 (5 bases). The CDR3 consists of 15 residues. Germline V CDR1 and CDR2: DFQATT, SNEGSKA (reference sequence). The CDR3 loop reads CSARADSYSNQPQDF. The CDR3 nucleotides read TGCAGCGCTAGAGCTGACAGCTATAGCAATCAGCCCCAGGATTTT.

This clonotype was recorded many times. The chain uses TRBV20-1 and TRBJ1-1; no definite D call. Germline CDR1 reads DFQATT; CDR2 reads SNEGSKA (reference sequence). The V end lost 6 bases, the J end lost 10 bases, and 27 bases lay between the germline ends. The CDR3 has 15 residues. DNA for the CDR3: TGCAGTGCCAACCCCACGGGAGGGTGGGTCATTGGAGCTTTCTTT. Its translation is CSANPTGGWVIGAFF.

With respect to this clonotype: Compared with germline, one end of the junction differs, possibly owing to a read error. V and J are TRBV6-6 and TRBJ1-1, with unresolved D. The germline gives CDR1 MNHNY, CDR2 SVGAGI (reference sequence). This CDR3 has 16 residues. The CDR3 region is CAISESERVANTQAFF. CDR3 sequence (DNA): TGTGCCATCAGTGAGTCGGAGAGGGTGGCGAACACTCAAGCTTTCTTT.

The table lists this clonotype with many counts. The CDR3 sequence: CASSSLLMNTEAFF. The CDR3 nucleotides read TGCGCCAGCAGCTCTTTACTCATGAACACTGAAGCTTTCTTT. The V call is TRBV5-1, the J call TRBJ1-1; no firm D call. Between the trimmed V and J ends, which lost 3 bases and 0 bases, there was a span of 9 bases. The CDR3 totals 14 residues. Germline V gene sequence: CDR1 SGHRS, CDR2 YFSETQ.